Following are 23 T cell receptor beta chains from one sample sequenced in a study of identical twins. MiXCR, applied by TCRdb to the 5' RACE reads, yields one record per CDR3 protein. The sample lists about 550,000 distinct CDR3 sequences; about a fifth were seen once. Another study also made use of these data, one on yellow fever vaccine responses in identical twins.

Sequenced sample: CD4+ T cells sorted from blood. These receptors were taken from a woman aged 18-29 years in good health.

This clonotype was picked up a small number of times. The DNA of the CDR3 is TGTGCCAGCTCACCATATGTCGGGGTTCCACAATCACAGCCCCAGCATTTT. Translating it yields CASSPYVGVPQSQPQHF. The V call is TRBV18, the J call TRBJ1-5; D unresolved. Germline-derived CDR1 and CDR2 are KGHSH and LQKENI. The V gene lost 2 bases and the J gene lost 7 bases, with 21 bases spanning the gap. This CDR3 has 17 residues.

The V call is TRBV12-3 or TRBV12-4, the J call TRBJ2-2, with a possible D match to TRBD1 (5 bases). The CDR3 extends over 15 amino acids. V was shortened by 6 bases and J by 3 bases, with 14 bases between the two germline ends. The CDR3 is CASRNRPRDTGELFF. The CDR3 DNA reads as TGTGCCAGCAGAAACAGGCCGCGAGACACCGGGGAGCTGTTTTTT.

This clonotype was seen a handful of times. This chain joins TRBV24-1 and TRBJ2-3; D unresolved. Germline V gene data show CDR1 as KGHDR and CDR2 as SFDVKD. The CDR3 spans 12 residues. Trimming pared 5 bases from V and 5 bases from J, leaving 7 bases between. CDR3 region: CATSASGDTQYF. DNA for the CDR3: TGTGCCACCAGTGCCAGTGGAGATACGCAGTATTTT.

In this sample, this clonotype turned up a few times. CDR3 bases: TGCAGTGCTAGGGGCAGCAGCGGCCAACAAGAGACCCAGTACTTC. Its protein is CSARGSSGQQETQYF. The chain has TRBV20-1 and TRBJ2-5; TRBD2 might be the D (5 bases). The V gene's germline CDR1 is DFQATT and CDR2 SNEGSKA (reference sequence). The CDR3 spans 15 residues. Trimming removed 3 bases from V and 2 bases from J, with 16 bases in between.

DNA of the CDR3: TGTGCCAGCAGTGAAGAGGCAGGTGCCGGGGAGCTGTTTTTT. Protein sequence: CASSEEAGAGELFF. This chain uses TRBV6-1 with TRBJ2-2; D remains ambiguous. V lost 1 base and J lost 6, with 9 bases in between. This CDR3 spans 14 amino acids. Per germline, CDR1 MNHNS and CDR2 SASEGT.

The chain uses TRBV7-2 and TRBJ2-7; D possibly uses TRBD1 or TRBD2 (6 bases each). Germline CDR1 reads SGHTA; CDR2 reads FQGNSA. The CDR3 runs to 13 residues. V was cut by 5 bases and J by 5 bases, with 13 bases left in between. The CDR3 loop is CASSRGQLDEQYF. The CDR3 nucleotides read TGTGCCAGCAGCCGGGGGCAGCTGGACGAGCAGTACTTC.

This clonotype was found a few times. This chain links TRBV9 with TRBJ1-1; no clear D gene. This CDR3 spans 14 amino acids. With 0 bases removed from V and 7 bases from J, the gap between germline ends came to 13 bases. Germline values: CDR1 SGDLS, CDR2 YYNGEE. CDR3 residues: CASSVDLKTGEAFF. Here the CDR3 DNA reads TGTGCCAGCAGCGTAGATCTCAAAACGGGTGAAGCTTTCTTT. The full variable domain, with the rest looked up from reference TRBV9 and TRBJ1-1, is DSGVTQTPKHLITATGQRVTLRCSPRSGDLSVYWYQQSLDQGLQFLIQYYNGEERAKGNILERFSAQQFPDLHSELNLSSLELGDSALYFCASSVDLKTGEAFFGQGTRLTVV.

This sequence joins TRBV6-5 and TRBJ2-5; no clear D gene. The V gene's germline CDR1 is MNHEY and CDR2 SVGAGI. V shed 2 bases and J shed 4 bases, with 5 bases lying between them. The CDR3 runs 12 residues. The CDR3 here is CASSYPGETQYF. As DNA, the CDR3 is TGTGCCAGCAGTTACCCCGGAGAGACCCAGTACTTC.

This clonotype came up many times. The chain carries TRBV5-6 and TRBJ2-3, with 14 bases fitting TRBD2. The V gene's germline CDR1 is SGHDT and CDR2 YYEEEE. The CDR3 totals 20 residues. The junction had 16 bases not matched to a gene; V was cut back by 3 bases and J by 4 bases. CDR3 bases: TGTGCCAGCAGCTCCCCAGGGACTAGCGGGAGATTCCCCATCCCAGATACGCAGTATTTT. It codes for CASSSPGTSGRFPIPDTQYF.

CDR3 sequence: CASSFPLSGPYQETQYF. For the CDR3, the DNA is TGTGCCAGCAGTTTTCCCCTAAGCGGACCGTACCAAGAGACCCAGTACTTC. The rearrangement joins TRBV12-3 or TRBV12-4 to TRBJ2-5, with D tentatively TRBD2 (5 bases). V lost 3 bases and J lost 0, with 17 bases in between. The CDR3 sequence is 17 residues long.

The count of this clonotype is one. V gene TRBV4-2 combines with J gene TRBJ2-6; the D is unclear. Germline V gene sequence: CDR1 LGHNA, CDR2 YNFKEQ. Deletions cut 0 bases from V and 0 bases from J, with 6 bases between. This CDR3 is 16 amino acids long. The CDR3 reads CASSQEGFSGANVLTF. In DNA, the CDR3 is TGTGCCAGCAGCCAAGAAGGATTCTCTGGGGCCAACGTCCTGACTTTC.

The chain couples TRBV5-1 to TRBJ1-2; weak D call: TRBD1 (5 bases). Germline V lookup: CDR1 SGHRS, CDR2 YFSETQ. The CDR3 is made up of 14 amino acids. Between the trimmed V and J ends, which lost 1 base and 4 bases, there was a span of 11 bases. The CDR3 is CASSLTDTAYGYTF. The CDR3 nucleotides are TGCGCCAGCAGCTTGACGGACACCGCCTATGGCTACACCTTC.

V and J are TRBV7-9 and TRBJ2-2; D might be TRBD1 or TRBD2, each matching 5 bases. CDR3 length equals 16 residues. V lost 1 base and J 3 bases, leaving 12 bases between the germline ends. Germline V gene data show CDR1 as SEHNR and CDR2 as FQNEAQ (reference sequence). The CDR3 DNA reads TGTGCCAGCAGCTTAGGAGCGGAAGGGGACACCGGGGAGCTGTTTTTT. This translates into CASSLGAEGDTGELFF.

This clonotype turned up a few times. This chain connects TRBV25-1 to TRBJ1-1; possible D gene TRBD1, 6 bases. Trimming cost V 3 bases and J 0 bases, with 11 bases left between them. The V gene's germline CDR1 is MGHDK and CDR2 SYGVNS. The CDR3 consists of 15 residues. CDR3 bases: TGTGCCAGCAGTGATATCAGGGGCATGAACACTGAAGCTTTCTTT. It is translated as CASSDIRGMNTEAFF.

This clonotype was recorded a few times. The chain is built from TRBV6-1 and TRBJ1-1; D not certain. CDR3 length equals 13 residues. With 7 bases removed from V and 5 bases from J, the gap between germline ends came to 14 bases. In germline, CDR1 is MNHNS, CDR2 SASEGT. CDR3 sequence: CASTTDLLTEAFF. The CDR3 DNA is TGTGCCAGCACGACCGACCTGTTGACTGAAGCTTTCTTT.

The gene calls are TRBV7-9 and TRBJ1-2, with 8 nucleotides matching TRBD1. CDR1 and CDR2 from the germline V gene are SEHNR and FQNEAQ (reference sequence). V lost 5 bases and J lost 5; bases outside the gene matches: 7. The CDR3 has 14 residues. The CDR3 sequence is CASSPLDRAYGYTF. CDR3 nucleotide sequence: TGTGCCAGCAGCCCCTTGGACAGGGCGTATGGCTACACCTTC.

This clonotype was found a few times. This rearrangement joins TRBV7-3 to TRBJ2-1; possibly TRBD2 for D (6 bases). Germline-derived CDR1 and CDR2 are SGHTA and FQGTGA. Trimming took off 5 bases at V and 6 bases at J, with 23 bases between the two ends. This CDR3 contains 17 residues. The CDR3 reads CASSIRPSLGRLNEQFF. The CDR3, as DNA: TGTGCCAGCAGCATCCGACCCTCCCTCGGGAGACTCAATGAGCAGTTCTTC.

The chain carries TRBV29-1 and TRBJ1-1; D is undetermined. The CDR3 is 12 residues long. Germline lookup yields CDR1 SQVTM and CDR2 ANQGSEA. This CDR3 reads CTAIDLNTEAFF. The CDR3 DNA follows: TGCACCGCCATAGATTTGAACACTGAAGCTTTCTTT.

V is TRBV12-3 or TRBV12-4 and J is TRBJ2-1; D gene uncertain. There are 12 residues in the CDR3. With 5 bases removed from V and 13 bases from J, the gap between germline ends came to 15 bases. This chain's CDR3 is CASSPTAHPQFF. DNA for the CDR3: TGTGCCAGCAGTCCGACGGCCCACCCCCAGTTCTTC.

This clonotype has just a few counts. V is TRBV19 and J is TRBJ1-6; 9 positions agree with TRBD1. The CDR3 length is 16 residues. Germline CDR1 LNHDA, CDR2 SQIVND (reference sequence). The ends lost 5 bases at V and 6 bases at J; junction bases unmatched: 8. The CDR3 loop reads CASSPGTGRSNSPLHF. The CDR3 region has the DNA TGTGCCAGTAGTCCCGGGACAGGGAGAAGTAATTCACCCCTCCACTTT.

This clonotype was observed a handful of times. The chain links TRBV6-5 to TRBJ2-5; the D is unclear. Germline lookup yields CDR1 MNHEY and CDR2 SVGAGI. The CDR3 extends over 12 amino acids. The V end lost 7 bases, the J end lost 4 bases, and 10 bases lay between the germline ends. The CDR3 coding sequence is TGTGCCAGCACCAACAATGGAGAGACCCAGTACTTC. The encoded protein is CASTNNGETQYF.

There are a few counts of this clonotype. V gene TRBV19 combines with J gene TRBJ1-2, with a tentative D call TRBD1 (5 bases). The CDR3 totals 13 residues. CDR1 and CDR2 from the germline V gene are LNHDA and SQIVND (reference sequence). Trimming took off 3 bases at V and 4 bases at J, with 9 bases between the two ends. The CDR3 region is CASSMDIRYGYTF. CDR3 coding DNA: TGTGCCAGTAGTATGGACATACGCTATGGCTACACCTTC. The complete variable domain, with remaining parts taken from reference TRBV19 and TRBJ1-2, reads DGGITQSPKYLFRKEGQNVTLSCEQNLNHDAMYWYRQDPGQGLRLIYYSQIVNDFQKGDIAEGYSVSREKKESFPLTVTSAQKNPTAFYLCASSMDIRYGYTFGSGTRLTVV.

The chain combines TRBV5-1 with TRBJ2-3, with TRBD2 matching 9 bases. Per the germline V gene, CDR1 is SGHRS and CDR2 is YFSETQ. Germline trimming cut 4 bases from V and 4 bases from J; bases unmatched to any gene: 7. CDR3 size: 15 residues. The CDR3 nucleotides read TGCGCCAGCAGCAGTAGCGGGAGTAGGCCAGATACGCAGTATTTT. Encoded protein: CASSSSGSRPDTQYF.